This TCR beta chain was sequenced for a study of T-cell memory formation after mild COVID-19. Germline V gene lookup returns CDR1 SGHKS and CDR2 YYEKEE (reference sequence). V was pared by 1 base and J by 4 bases, with 7 bases of the junction left unmatched. The CDR3 has 15 residues. With respect to this clonotype: Its antigen is still unknown.

TCRdb passed the 5' RACE reads through MiXCR, listing each CDR3 protein once. Found here are more than 250,000 distinct CDR3 sequences, 16% of them singletons; the top ten hold roughly a fifth. Study-level points and caveats: Mostly located in CM and EM were contracting CD4+ clones, with contracting CD8+ clones located in EMRA.

This receptor was taken from a man younger than 30 who had mild COVID-19 (a few samples of this study predate the infection). Cell type and time point are not known. The sequenced sample was PBMCs or a T cell subset sorted from them (not recorded which). The chain has TRBV5-5 and TRBJ2-5, with TRBD2 identical over 7 bases. CDR3 residues: CASSLYSGVPETQYF. The CDR3 DNA reads TGTGCCAGCAGCTTGTACAGCGGGGTACCAGAGACCCAGTACTTC.